What follows are 20 T cell receptor beta chains derived from one specimen sequenced in a study of early T cells in non-severe SARS-CoV-2 infection. TCRdb ran MiXCR on the 5' RACE reads and lists one entry per CDR3 protein. The sample carries around 70,000 distinct CDR3 sequences, 12% recorded once. The sample taken for sequencing was whole blood. The source of these receptors is an adult who was a healthcare worker with PCR-confirmed SARS-CoV-2 infection or an uninfected control (not recorded which).

CDR3 residues: CASSPYGSTDTQYF. CDR3 nucleotide sequence: TGTGCCAGCAGCCCTTATGGGTCCACAGATACGCAGTATTTT. This sequence joins TRBV7-9 and TRBJ2-3; D gene unclear. V was pared by 5 bases and J by 2 bases, with 11 bases between. Germline assignment: CDR1 SEHNR and CDR2 FQNEAQ (reference sequence). The CDR3 runs to 14 residues.

V is TRBV11-3 and J is TRBJ1-2, with D perhaps TRBD1 (5 bases). Germline lookup yields CDR1 SGHNT and CDR2 YENEEA. The CDR3 runs 16 residues. The germline V and J ends were trimmed by 5 bases and 8 bases, with 24 bases remaining between them. This CDR3 reads CASSLSFGRGPRGYTF. The CDR3 DNA reads TGTGCCAGCAGCCTATCCTTCGGTCGGGGCCCGAGAGGCTACACCTTC.

In this sample, this clonotype turned up many times. The V gene is TRBV10-1, the J gene TRBJ1-2, with D possibly matching TRBD1 (5 bases). Germline CDR1 is WNHNN and CDR2 is SYGVQD (reference sequence). Trimming removed 9 bases from V and 0 bases from J, with 14 bases in between. CDR3 length: 14 amino acids. CDR3 loop: CARGTRRSNYGYTF. The CDR3 DNA reads as TGCGCCAGAGGGACCCGTAGATCTAACTATGGCTACACCTTC.

This clonotype showed up many times. The chain employs TRBV5-6 and TRBJ2-5; D may be TRBD1 (5 bases). The germline gives CDR1 SGHDT, CDR2 YYEEEE. V lost 1 base and J lost 3, with 10 bases in between. This CDR3 region has 14 residues. The chain's CDR3 is CASSLFPREETQYF. The CDR3 DNA follows: TGTGCCAGCAGCTTGTTTCCCAGGGAAGAGACCCAGTACTTC.

This clonotype was seen more than once but under ten times. The chain uses TRBV27 and TRBJ1-5; D not resolved. CDR3 length: 12 amino acids. With 3 bases removed from V and 9 bases from J, the gap between germline ends came to 9 bases. Germline CDR1 reads MNHEY; CDR2 reads SMNVEV (reference sequence). As DNA, the CDR3 is TGTGCCAGCAGTTTCCAGGACGGGCCCCAGCATTTT. Translating gives CASSFQDGPQHF.

The chain carries TRBV19 and TRBJ2-2; TRBD1 matches 7 bases. The V gene end was trimmed by 7 bases and the J gene end by 0 bases; junction bases not matched to a gene: 8. The CDR3 extends over 16 amino acids. Germline V gene lookup returns CDR1 LNHDA and CDR2 SQIVND (reference sequence). CDR3 in amino acids: CASMNRGPANTGELFF. In DNA form, the CDR3 reads TGTGCCAGTATGAACAGGGGCCCAGCGAACACCGGGGAGCTGTTTTTT.

In its sample, this clonotype was seen a few times. The chain has TRBV10-3 and TRBJ1-1; a weak D match, TRBD1 (6 bases). From germline, CDR1 is ENHRY and CDR2 SYGVKD. Trimming removed 11 bases from V and 7 bases from J, with 14 bases in between. The CDR3 is 11 residues long. CDR3 loop: CAVRQEVEAFF. The CDR3 nucleotides are TGTGCCGTCCGACAGGAGGTTGAAGCTTTCTTT.

J is TRBJ2-7 and V is TRBV13; D perhaps matches TRBD1 (6 bases). Germline V CDR1 and CDR2: PRHDT, FYEKMQ (reference sequence). V was cut by 6 bases and J by 2 bases, with 23 bases left in between. The CDR3 is 17 residues long. The CDR3 here is CASSSKRTGQATYEQYF. The DNA for the CDR3 is TGTGCCAGCAGTTCAAAAAGAACGGGACAAGCGACCTACGAGCAGTACTTC.

Details on this clonotype: A much larger clone lies a single base off, so this may be a read error. This chain joins TRBV30 and TRBJ2-7; 7 nucleotides align to TRBD1. CDR1 GTSNPN and CDR2 SVGIG come from the germline V gene (reference sequence). V dropped 3 bases and J dropped 5; count of bases not matched to a gene: 13. This CDR3 comprises 15 residues. The CDR3 here is CAWRWRQGDAHEQYF. CDR3 DNA sequence: TGTGCCTGGAGGTGGCGGCAGGGGGATGCCCACGAGCAGTACTTC.

The chain joins TRBV20-1 to TRBJ1-5; 8 bases match TRBD1. The CDR3 has 14 residues. The V gene end was trimmed by 1 base and the J gene end by 6 bases; junction bases not matched to a gene: 5. CDR1 and CDR2 (germline): DFQATT, SNEGSKA (reference sequence). CDR3 protein: CSARAGGASQPQHF. In DNA form, the CDR3 reads TGCAGTGCTAGAGCAGGGGGCGCGTCTCAGCCCCAGCATTTT.

To note about this clonotype: A read error is possible here, since a much larger clone lies one base away. The missing conserved phenylalanine or tryptophan at the end of this CDR3 makes a read error likely. The chain couples TRBV20-1 to TRBJ2-7; D possibly corresponds to TRBD2 (6 bases). Trimming took 3 bases from V and 2 from J, leaving 20 bases between them. This CDR3 is built from 16 residues. The germline CDR1 and CDR2 sequences are DFQATT and SNEGSKA (reference sequence). CDR3 DNA sequence: TGCAGTGCTAGTTCCCCCCTCTCTAGCGACCCCTACGAGCAGTACTCC. Translation gives CSASSPLSSDPYEQYS.

This clonotype was detected a few times. The chain employs TRBV20-1 and TRBJ2-1, with D perhaps matching TRBD1 or TRBD2 (5 bases each). The V end was cut by 3 bases, the J end by 4 bases, with 10 bases between. Looked up from germline, CDR1 is DFQATT and CDR2 is SNEGSKA (reference sequence). The CDR3 has 13 residues. CDR3 coding DNA: TGCAGTGCTAGGGGGGTTAGTTACAATGAGCAGTTCTTC. Translation gives CSARGVSYNEQFF.

This clonotype was seen a handful of times. The chain carries TRBV20-1 and TRBJ2-5; D call uncertain. The CDR3 loop spans 12 amino acids. Trimming removed 3 bases from V and 3 bases from J, with 8 bases in between. The germline CDR1 and CDR2 sequences are DFQATT and SNEGSKA (reference sequence). The CDR3 here is CSASTPEETQYF. DNA of the CDR3: TGCAGTGCTAGCACCCCGGAAGAGACCCAGTACTTC.

This chain links TRBV4-3 with TRBJ2-1; D not resolved. CDR3 size: 16 residues. Trimming left V 1 base short and J 3 bases short, with 13 bases between. Germline CDR1 reads LGHNA; CDR2 reads YSLEER. The CDR3 sequence is CASSQGSVGHYNEQFF. CDR3 bases: TGCGCCAGCAGCCAAGGCTCTGTGGGCCACTACAATGAGCAGTTCTTC.

The chain recombines TRBV15 with TRBJ2-3, with 10 bases identical to TRBD2. The V and J ends lost 1 base and 4 bases, in that order; junction bases with no gene match: 5. There are 16 residues in the CDR3. Germline V gene lookup returns CDR1 LNHNV and CDR2 YYDKDF (reference sequence). CDR3 residues: CATSRGQAGGADTQYF. The DNA of the CDR3 is TGTGCCACCAGCAGAGGGCAAGCGGGGGGGGCAGATACGCAGTATTTT. Full variable domain (missing parts from reference TRBV15 and TRBJ2-3): DAMVIQNPRYQVTQFGKPVTLSCSQTLNHNVMYWYQQKSSQAPKLLFHYYDKDFNNEADTPDNFQSRRPNTSFCFLDIRSPGLGDTAMYLCATSRGQAGGADTQYFGPGTRLTVL.

This clonotype was seen ten or more times. The J gene is TRBJ2-3, the V gene TRBV6-6; TRBD1 matches at 9 bases. After removal of 5 bases from V and 1 base from J, the junction contained 10 bases not matched to a gene. This CDR3 spans 17 amino acids. Germline CDR1 reads MNHNY; CDR2 reads SVGAGI (reference sequence). The CDR3, as DNA: TGTGCCAGCAGTCCTCGGACAGGGGTAGACGGCACAGATACGCAGTATTTT. Translated, it gives CASSPRTGVDGTDTQYF.

This clonotype was detected ten times or more. This chain connects TRBV29-1 to TRBJ1-6; the D is unclear. V was clipped by 5 bases and J by 8 bases, with 10 bases between them. The CDR3 runs 12 residues. Germline V gives CDR1 SQVTM, CDR2 ANQGSEA. The CDR3 coding sequence is TGCAGCGTTAGAGAGGGAGATTCACCCCTCCACTTT. Its translation is CSVREGDSPLHF.

This clonotype came up a few times. The chain recombines TRBV6-5 with TRBJ2-2; D is possibly TRBD1 or TRBD2 (5 bases each). Looked up from germline, CDR1 is MNHEY and CDR2 is SVGAGI. CDR3 size: 17 residues. Trimming shortened V by 6 bases and J by 1 base, and 18 bases separated the two germline ends. The CDR3 protein is CASSRPRVGENTGELFF. The CDR3 DNA sequence: TGTGCCAGCAGCCGTCCCCGGGTGGGGGAGAACACCGGGGAGCTGTTTTTT.

The chain uses TRBV11-2 and TRBJ2-1, with 12 bases matching TRBD2. The V gene's germline CDR1 is SGHAT and CDR2 FQNNGV. This CDR3 has 15 amino acids. V shed 1 base, J shed 5 bases, and the junction held 0 bases outside the gene matches. The CDR3 nucleotides are TGTGCCAGCAGCTTAGGGACTAGCGGGAACAATGAGCAGTTCTTC. Residues: CASSLGTSGNNEQFF.

V is TRBV5-5 and J is TRBJ1-5, with unresolved D. CDR3 length: 15 residues. Germline loops: CDR1 SGHKS, CDR2 YYEKEE (reference sequence). V shed 4 bases and J shed 1 base, with 12 bases lying between them. The CDR3 sequence: CASSEEVLSNQPQHF. The CDR3 DNA reads as TGTGCCAGCAGCGAAGAAGTATTGAGCAATCAGCCCCAGCATTTT. Full variable domain (outside the CDR3, taken from reference TRBV5-5 and TRBJ1-5): DAGVTQSPTHLIKTRGQQVTLRCSPISGHKSVSWYQQVLGQGPQFIFQYYEKEERGRGNFPDRFSARQFPNYSSELNVNALLLGDSALYLCASSEEVLSNQPQHFGDGTRLSIL.